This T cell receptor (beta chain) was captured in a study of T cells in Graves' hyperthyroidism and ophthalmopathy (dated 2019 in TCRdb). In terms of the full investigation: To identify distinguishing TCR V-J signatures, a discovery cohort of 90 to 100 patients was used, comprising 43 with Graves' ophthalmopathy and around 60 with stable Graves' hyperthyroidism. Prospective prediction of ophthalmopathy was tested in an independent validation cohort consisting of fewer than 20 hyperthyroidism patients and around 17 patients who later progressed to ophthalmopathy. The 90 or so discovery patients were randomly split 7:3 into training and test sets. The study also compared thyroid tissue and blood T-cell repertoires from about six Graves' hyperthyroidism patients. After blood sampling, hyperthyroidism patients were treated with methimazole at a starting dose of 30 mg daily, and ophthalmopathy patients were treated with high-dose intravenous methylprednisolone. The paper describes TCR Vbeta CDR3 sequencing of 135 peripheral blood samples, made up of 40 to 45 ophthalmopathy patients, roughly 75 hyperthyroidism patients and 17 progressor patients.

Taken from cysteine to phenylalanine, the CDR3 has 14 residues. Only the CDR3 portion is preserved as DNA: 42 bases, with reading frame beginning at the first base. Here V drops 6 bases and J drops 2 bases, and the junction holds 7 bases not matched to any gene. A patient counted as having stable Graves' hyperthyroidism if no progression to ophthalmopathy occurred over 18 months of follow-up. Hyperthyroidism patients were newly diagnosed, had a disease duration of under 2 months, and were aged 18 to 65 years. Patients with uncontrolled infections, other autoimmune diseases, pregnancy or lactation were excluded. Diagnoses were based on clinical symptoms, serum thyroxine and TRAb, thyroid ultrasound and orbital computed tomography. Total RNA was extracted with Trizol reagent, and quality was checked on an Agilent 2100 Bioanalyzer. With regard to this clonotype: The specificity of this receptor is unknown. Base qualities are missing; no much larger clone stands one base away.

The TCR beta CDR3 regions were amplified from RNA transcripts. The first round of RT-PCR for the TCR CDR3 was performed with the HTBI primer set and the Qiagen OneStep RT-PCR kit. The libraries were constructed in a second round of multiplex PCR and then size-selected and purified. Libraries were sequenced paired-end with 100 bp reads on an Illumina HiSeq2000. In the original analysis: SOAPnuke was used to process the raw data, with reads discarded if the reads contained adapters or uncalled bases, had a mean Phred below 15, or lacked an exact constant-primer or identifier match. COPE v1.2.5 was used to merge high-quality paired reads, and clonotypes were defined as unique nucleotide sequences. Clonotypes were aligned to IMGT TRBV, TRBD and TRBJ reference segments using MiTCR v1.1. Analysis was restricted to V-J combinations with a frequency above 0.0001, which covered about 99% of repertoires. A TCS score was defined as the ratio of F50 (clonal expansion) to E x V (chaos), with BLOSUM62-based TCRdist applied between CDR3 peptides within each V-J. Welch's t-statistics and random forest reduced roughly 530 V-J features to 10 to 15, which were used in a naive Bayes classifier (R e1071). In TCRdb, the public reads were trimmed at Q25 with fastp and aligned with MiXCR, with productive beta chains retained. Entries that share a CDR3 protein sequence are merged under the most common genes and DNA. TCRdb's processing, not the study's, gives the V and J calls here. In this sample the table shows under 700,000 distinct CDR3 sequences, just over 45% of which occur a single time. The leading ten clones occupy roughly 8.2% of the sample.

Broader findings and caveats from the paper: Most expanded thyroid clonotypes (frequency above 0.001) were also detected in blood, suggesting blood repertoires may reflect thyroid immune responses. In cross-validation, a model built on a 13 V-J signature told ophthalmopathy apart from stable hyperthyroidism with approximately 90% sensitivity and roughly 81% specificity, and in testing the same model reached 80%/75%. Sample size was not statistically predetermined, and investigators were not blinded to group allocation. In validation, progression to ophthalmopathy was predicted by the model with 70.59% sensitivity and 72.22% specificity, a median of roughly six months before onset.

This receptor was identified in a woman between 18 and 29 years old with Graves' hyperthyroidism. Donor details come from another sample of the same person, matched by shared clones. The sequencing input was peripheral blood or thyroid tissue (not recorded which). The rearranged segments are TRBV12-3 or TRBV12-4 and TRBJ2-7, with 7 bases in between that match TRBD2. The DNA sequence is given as TGTGCCAGCAGCCAAAGGGACTATCCCTACGAGCAGTACTTC. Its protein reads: CASSQRDYPYEQYF.